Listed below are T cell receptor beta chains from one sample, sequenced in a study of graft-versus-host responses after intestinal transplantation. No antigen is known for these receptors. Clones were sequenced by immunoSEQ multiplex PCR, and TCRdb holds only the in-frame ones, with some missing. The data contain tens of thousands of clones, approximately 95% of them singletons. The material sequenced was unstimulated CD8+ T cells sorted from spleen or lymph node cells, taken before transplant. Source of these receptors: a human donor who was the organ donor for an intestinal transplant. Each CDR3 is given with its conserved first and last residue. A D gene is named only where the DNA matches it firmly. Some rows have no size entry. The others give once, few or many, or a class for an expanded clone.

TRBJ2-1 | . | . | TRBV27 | TGTGCCAGCAGTTCAAGGGTGTATGAGCAGTTCTTC | CASSSRVYEQFF
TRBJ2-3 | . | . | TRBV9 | TGTGCCAGCAGCTTGGGGGCCGCAGATACGCAGTATTTT | CASSLGAADTQYF
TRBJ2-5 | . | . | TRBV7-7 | TGTGCTAGCAGCCGAAAACTAGAGTCAGAGACCCAGTACTTC | CASSRKLESETQYF
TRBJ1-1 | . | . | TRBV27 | TGTGCCAGCAGTTTATCGGGAGGGTTGAGCACTGAAGCTTTCTTT | CASSLSGGLSTEAFF
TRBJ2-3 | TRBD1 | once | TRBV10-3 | TGTGCCATCAGCCCACAGGGGCGCGATGGGGATACGCAGTATTTT | CAISPQGRDGDTQYF
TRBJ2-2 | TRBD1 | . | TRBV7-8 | TGTGCCAGCAGCTCGACAGGGATCGCGAACACCGGGGAGCTGTTTTTT | CASSSTGIANTGELFF
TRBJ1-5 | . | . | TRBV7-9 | TGTGCCAGCAGCTCGTCCGGGTCACTTAATCAGCCCCAGCATTTT | CASSSSGSLNQPQHF
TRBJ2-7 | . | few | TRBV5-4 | TGTGCCAGCAGCTTAGTAACAGGCAGGGGAAGCGAGCAGTACTTC | CASSLVTGRGSEQYF
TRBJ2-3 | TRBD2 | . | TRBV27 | TGTGCCAGCAGTTTACAAACTAGCGGTTACACAGATACGCAGTATTTT | CASSLQTSGYTDTQYF
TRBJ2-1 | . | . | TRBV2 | TGTGCCAGCAGTGAAGCTAGTATCAATGAGCAGTTCTTC | CASSEASINEQFF
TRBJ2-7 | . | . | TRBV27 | TGTGCCAGCAGCACGGATGGACAGATGTACGAGCAGTACTTC | CASSTDGQMYEQYF
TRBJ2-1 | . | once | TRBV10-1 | TGCGCCAGCAGTGCGGAACGTCCCTACAATGAGCAGTTCTTC | CASSAERPYNEQFF
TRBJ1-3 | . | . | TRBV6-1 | TGTGCCAGTCTGGGTGGAAACACCATATATTTT | CASLGGNTIYF
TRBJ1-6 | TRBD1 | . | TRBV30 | TGTGCCTGGAGTTCCGGGACAGGGAATTCACCCCTCCACTTT | CAWSSGTGNSPLHF
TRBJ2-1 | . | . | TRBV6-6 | TGTGCCAGCAGTTTAGGGGGGGGTTCCTACAATGAGCAGTTCTTC | CASSLGGGSYNEQFF
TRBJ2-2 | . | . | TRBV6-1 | TGTGCCAGCAGTGAAAGCAGGGAATTCACCGGGGAGCTGTTTTTT | CASSESREFTGELFF
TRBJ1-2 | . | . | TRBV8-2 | TGTGGCATCCCCTCTAGGATAACGACCTATGGCTACACCTTC | CGIPSRITTYGYTF
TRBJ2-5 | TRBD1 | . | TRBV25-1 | TGTGCCAGCGCAGGGGGTTGGAGAGAGACCCAGTACTTC | CASAGGWRETQYF
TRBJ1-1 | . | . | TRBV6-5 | TGTGCCAGCACTCAACCCGGGGTGAACACTGAAGCTTTCTTT | CASTQPGVNTEAFF
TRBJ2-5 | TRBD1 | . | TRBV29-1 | TGCAGCGAATGCTCCCAGGGGGAAGAGACCCAGTACTTC | CSECSQGEETQYF
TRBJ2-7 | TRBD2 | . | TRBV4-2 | TGTGCCAGCAGCCAAGAAGGCGGGGGGCTATCCTACGAGCAGTACTTC | CASSQEGGGLSYEQYF
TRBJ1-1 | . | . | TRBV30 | TGTGCCTGGACTCCGGGGGGCCACACTGAAGCTTTCTTT | CAWTPGGHTEAFF
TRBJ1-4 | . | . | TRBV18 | TGCGCCAGCTCACCACCGCGGGGGGCGTTTAATGAAAAACTGTTTTTT | CASSPPRGAFNEKLFF
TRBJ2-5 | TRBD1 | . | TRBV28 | TGTGCCAGCAGCCACCGAAAATACGACGACAGGGAAGAGACCCAGTACTTC | CASSHRKYDDREETQYF
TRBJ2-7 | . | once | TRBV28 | TGTGCCAGCAGTTTACAGGTATCATACGAGCAGTACTTC | CASSLQVSYEQYF
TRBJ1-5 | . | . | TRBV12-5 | TGTGCTAGTGGTCCGGACGGTCAATACCAGCCCCAGCATTTT | CASGPDGQYQPQHF
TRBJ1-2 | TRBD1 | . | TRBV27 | TGTGCCAGCAGTTTCAGGGGGTCTAACTATGGCTACACCTTC | CASSFRGSNYGYTF
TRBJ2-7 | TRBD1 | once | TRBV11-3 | TGTGCCAGCAGCCCAGGGACAGGGTACGAGCAGTACTTC | CASSPGTGYEQYF
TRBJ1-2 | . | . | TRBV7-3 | TGTGCCAGCAGCTTGGCCGGGGAAATTGTTGGCTACACCTTC | CASSLAGEIVGYTF
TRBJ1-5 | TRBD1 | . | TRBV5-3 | TGTGCCAGAAGCTTGGGGGACAGGGCCAATCAGCCCCAGCATTTT | CARSLGDRANQPQHF
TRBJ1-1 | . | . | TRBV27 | TGTGCCAGCAGTCCTCTTGGACCTACAGGGTCTGAAGCTTTCTTT | CASSPLGPTGSEAFF
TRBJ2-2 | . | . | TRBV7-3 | TGTGCCAGCAGCCGTTCGGACGACACCGGGGAGCTGTTTTTT | CASSRSDDTGELFF
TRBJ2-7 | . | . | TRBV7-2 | TGTGCCAGCACCCCGGGGCCGAGCTCCTACGAGCAGTACTTC | CASTPGPSSYEQYF
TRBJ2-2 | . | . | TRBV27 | TGTGCCAGCAGTTTCCATCTTTATGGAGGCCCGCGAGGCACCGGGGAGCTGTTTTTT | CASSFHLYGGPRGTGELFF
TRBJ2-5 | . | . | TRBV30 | TGTGCCTGGAGTGGCCTCCTCGAGACTAGAAAGTACCAAGAGACCCAGTACTTC | CAWSGLLETRKYQETQYF
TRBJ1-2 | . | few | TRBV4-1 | TGCGCCAGCAGCCAAGTTTCGGGGGGGAGTAGCTACACCTTC | CASSQVSGGSSYTF
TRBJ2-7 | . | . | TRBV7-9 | TGTGCCAGCAGCTTAGGGGGGCCAGGGGAGCGGCAGTACTTC | CASSLGGPGERQYF
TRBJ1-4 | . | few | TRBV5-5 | TGTGCCAGCAGCTCCTCGGGACCAACTAATGAAAAACTGTTTTTT | CASSSSGPTNEKLFF
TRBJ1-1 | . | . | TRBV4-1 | TGCGCCAGCAGCCAAGATGATGGCTCAACGAACACTGAAGCTTTCTTT | CASSQDDGSTNTEAFF
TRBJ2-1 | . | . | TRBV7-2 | TGTGCCAGCAGCTTAGGAGGCGGTGAGCAGTTCTTC | CASSLGGGEQFF
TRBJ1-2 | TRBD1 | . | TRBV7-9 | TGTGCCAGCAGCCAACAGGGGGACTATGGCTACACCTTC | CASSQQGDYGYTF
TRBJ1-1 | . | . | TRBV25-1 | TGTGCCAGCAGTGTGATGAACACTGAAGCTTTCTTT | CASSVMNTEAFF
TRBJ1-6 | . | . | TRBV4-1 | TGCGCCAGCAGCCAAGTAGTGAGCATGAAGGGTTCACCCCTCCACTTT | CASSQVVSMKGSPLHF
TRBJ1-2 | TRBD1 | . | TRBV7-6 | TGTGCCAGCAGCTTAGCTTTAGGGACAGAATCTTATGCAGCCTATGGCTACACCTTC | CASSLALGTESYAAYGYTF
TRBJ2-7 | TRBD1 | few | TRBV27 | TGTGCCAGCACCCAGGGGACAGGGGGTTCCGAGCAGTACTTC | CASTQGTGGSEQYF
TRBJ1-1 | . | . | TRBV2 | TGTGCCAGCACCGTGACTGTGAACACTGAAGCTTTCTTT | CASTVTVNTEAFF
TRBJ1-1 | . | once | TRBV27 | TGTGCCAGCAGTTTATCGTCAGGGGCGGAAGCTTTCTTT | CASSLSSGAEAFF
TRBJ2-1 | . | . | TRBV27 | TGTGCCAGCAGTCAAAAATCAAGCTCCTACAATGAGCAGTTCTTC | CASSQKSSSYNEQFF
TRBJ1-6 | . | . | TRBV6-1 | TGTGCCAGGGGGAGGGTAGACAGGCTAAATTCACCCCTCCACTTT | CARGRVDRLNSPLHF
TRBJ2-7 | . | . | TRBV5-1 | TGCGCCAGCAGCGACTGGGGGACCGAGGGGCAGTACTTC | CASSDWGTEGQYF
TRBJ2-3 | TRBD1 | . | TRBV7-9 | TGTGCCAGCAGCTTGGGGACAGTATATTCGGCAGATACGCAGTATTTT | CASSLGTVYSADTQYF
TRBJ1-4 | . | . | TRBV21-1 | TGTGCCAGCAGCACGCAGGGGTGGACTAATGAAAAACTGTTTTTT | CASSTQGWTNEKLFF
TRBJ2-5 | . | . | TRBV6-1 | TGTGCCAGCAGTGGGGTCTTGGAGCAGTACTTC | CASSGVLEQYF
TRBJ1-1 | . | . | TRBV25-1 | TGTGCCAGCAGTGAGAACCGCGATGAAGCTTTCTTT | CASSENRDEAFF